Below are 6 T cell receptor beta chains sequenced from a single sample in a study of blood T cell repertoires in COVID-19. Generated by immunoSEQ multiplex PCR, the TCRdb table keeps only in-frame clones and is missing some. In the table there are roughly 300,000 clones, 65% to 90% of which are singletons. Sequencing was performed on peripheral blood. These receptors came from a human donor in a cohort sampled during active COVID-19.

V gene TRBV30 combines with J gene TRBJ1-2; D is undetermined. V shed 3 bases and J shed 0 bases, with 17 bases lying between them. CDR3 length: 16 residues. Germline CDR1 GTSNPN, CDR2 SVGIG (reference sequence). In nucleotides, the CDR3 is TGTGCCTGGAGGTCCCCCGGGAGGCGCGCTAACTATGGCTACACCTTC. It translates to CAWRSPGRRANYGYTF.

CDR3 in DNA: TGTGCCAGCTCACCTGGAGCCGGGACTCTTGGGGCCGAGCAGTACTTC. This translates into CASSPGAGTLGAEQYF. The chain is built from TRBV18 and TRBJ2-7; TRBD2 is a possible D gene (6 bases). This CDR3 contains 16 residues. V lost 3 bases, J lost 6 bases, and 21 bases lay in between. Germline V lookup: CDR1 KGHSH, CDR2 LQKENI.

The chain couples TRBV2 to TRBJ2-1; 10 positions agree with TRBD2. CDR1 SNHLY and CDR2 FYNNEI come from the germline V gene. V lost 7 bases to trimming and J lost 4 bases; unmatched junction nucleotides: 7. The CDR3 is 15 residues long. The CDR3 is CASNREAGGYNEQFF. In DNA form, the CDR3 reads TGTGCCAGCAATAGGGAAGCGGGAGGGTACAATGAGCAGTTCTTC.

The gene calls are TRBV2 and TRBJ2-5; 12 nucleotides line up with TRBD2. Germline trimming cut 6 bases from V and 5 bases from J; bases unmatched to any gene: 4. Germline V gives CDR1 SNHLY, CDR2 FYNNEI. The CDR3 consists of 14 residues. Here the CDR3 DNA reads TGTGCCAGCAGCCTAGCGGGGGGGAGGGAGACCCAGTACTTC. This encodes CASSLAGGRETQYF.

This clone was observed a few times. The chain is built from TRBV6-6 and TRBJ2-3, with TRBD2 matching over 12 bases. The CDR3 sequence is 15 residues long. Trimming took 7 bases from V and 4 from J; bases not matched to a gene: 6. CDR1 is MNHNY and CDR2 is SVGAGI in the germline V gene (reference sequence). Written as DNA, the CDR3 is TGTGCCAGCACCCTAGCGGGAGGGCCCTCAGATACGCAGTATTTT. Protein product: CASTLAGGPSDTQYF.

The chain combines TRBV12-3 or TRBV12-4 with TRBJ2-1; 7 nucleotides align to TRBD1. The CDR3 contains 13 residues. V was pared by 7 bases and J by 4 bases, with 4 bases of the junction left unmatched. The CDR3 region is CASTRTGYNEQFF. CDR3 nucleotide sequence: TGTGCCAGCACCCGGACAGGTTACAATGAGCAGTTCTTC.